The 10 T cell receptor beta chains in this list originate from one sample, sequenced in a study of chronic HIV infection and antiretroviral therapy. A single record per CDR3 protein comes from TCRdb applying MiXCR to the 5' RACE reads. The table includes approximately 47,000 distinct CDR3 sequences, 15% to 20% detected once. Specimen: peripheral blood. These TCRs come from an adult who had HIV and had not received antiretroviral therapy, or was an uninfected healthy control (not recorded which).

The chain combines TRBV27 with TRBJ1-5; D ambiguous. Trimming removed 3 bases at V and 0 bases at J, with 6 bases between. Germline CDR1 reads MNHEY; CDR2 reads SMNVEV (reference sequence). The CDR3 covers 14 residues. CDR3 protein: CASSLISSNQPQHF. The CDR3 nucleotides are TGTGCCAGCAGTTTGATCTCTAGCAATCAGCCCCAGCATTTT.

The chain has TRBV4-1 and TRBJ2-7; 7 nucleotides align to TRBD1. Germline CDR1 is MGHRA and CDR2 is YSYEKL. The CDR3 sequence is 16 residues long. The V gene end was trimmed by 3 bases and the J gene end by 4 bases; junction bases not matched to a gene: 12. The CDR3 loop reads CASSHSVVGQKYEQYF. The CDR3 DNA follows: TGCGCCAGCAGCCATTCAGTCGTGGGACAGAAGTACGAGCAGTACTTC.

The chain employs TRBV28 and TRBJ2-1; a weak D match, TRBD2 (5 bases). The V end lost 6 bases, the J end lost 8 bases, and 11 bases lay between the germline ends. CDR1 and CDR2 (germline): MDHEN, SYDVKM. The CDR3 is 12 residues long. DNA for the CDR3: TGTGCCAGCAGAGAGCTGAGGGATGAGCAGTTCTTC. Translation gives CASRELRDEQFF.

This clonotype was counted only a few times. J is TRBJ2-6 and V is TRBV9, with 7 bases fitting TRBD1. The CDR3 loop spans 17 amino acids. Germline V lookup: CDR1 SGDLS, CDR2 YYNGEE. V shed 2 bases, J shed 3 bases, and the junction held 8 bases outside the gene matches. CDR3 DNA sequence: TGTGCCAGCAGCGTCCCCAAGACAGGGTTTGGGGCCAACGTCCTGACTTTC. Its translation: CASSVPKTGFGANVLTF.

The chain couples TRBV3-1 to TRBJ2-2, with a tentative D call TRBD2 (6 bases). CDR3 length equals 17 residues. Germline CDR1 LGHDT, CDR2 YNNKEL (reference sequence). V was clipped by 1 base and J by 0 bases, with 12 bases between them. The CDR3 DNA reads TGTGCCAGCAGCCAAGGTTTAGCGGCAGCGAACACCGGGGAGCTGTTTTTT. The encoded protein is CASSQGLAAANTGELFF. The whole variable domain, remainder taken from reference TRBV3-1 and TRBJ2-2, is DTAVSQTPKYLVTQMGNDKSIKCEQNLGHDTMYWYKQDSKKFLKIMFSYNNKELIINETVPNRFSPKSPDKAHLNLHINSLELGDSAVYFCASSQGLAAANTGELFFGEGSRLTVL.

The V and J genes are TRBV18 and TRBJ1-1; D gene ambiguous. Trimming pared 0 bases from V and 4 bases from J, leaving 9 bases between. Germline V lookup: CDR1 KGHSH, CDR2 LQKENI. CDR3 length: 14 residues. CDR3 region: CASSPPARSTEAFF. The CDR3 region has the DNA TGTGCCAGCTCACCACCGGCCCGGAGCACTGAAGCTTTCTTT.

The CDR3 is CASSYRGGKSYEQYF. CDR3 sequence (DNA): TGTGCCAGCAGTTACCGAGGGGGGAAATCCTACGAGCAGTACTTC. The rearrangement links TRBV6-5 to TRBJ2-7; D might be TRBD1 or TRBD2, each matching 6 bases. Trimming took 2 bases from V and 1 from J, leaving 12 bases between them. Germline V gene lookup returns CDR1 MNHEY and CDR2 SVGAGI. This CDR3 contains 15 residues.

On this clonotype: Because the CDR3 is missing its conserved closing phenylalanine or tryptophan, this is likely a read error. CDR3 nucleotide sequence: TGTGCCAGCAGGCTACTGGGTGACGGAACCCAGTACCTC. This sequence encodes CASRLLGDGTQYL. The V gene is TRBV6-5, the J gene TRBJ2-5; D gene uncertain. The CDR3 consists of 13 residues. V was pared by 6 bases and J by 8 bases, with 16 bases between. Germline CDR1 is MNHEY and CDR2 is SVGAGI.

The genes are TRBV5-1 and TRBJ1-1, with D maybe TRBD1 (5 bases). The CDR3 runs to 12 residues. Germline loops: CDR1 SGHRS, CDR2 YFSETQ. Trimming pared 1 base from V and 8 bases from J, leaving 9 bases between. The CDR3 DNA follows: TGCGCCAGCAGCTTGCCCGGGACCGAAGCTTTCTTT. Its protein product is CASSLPGTEAFF.

This clonotype was picked up a small number of times. This chain links TRBV2 with TRBJ1-1, with D uncertain. Trimming took off 7 bases at V and 3 bases at J, with 9 bases between the two ends. The CDR3 length is 12 residues. Germline CDR1 is SNHLY and CDR2 is FYNNEI. As DNA, the CDR3 is TGTGCCAGCACAACCGGTTACACTGAAGCTTTCTTT. Translation gives CASTTGYTEAFF.